Each of the 14 T cell receptor beta chains below was sequenced from the same sample in a study of identifying expanded T cells in peripheral blood. Using immunoSEQ multiplex PCR, the repertoire was profiled, and TCRdb retains in-frame clones only, with some absent. The sample records about 94,000 clones, 88% being singletons. Material: blood. Every receptor here comes from a person between 18 and 75 years old in good health.

The V and J genes are TRBV5-1 and TRBJ2-3; the match to TRBD1 covers 11 bases. V lost 4 bases to trimming and J lost 4 bases; unmatched junction nucleotides: 2. The CDR3 runs 14 residues. Germline CDR1 and CDR2: SGHRS and YFSETQ. The CDR3 DNA sequence: TGCGCCAGCAGCCAGGGACAGGGGGCAGATACGCAGTATTTT. Amino acids: CASSQGQGADTQYF.

The V gene is TRBV9, the J gene TRBJ2-1; 7 bases align to TRBD2. The CDR3 loop spans 13 amino acids. Germline CDR1 SGDLS, CDR2 YYNGEE. Trimming cost V 2 bases and J 6 bases; bases outside gene matches: 2. CDR3 loop: CASSVTGGNEQFF. The CDR3 region has the DNA TGTGCCAGCAGCGTGACGGGAGGCAATGAGCAGTTCTTC.

This clone occurred once. The chain uses TRBV5-4 and TRBJ1-2; 7 bases align to TRBD1. J lost 8 bases, V lost 3 bases, and 10 bases had no gene match. From germline, CDR1 is SGHNT and CDR2 YYREEE (reference sequence). The CDR3 covers 14 residues. Here the CDR3 reads CASSSDRASRGYTF. In DNA, the CDR3 is TGTGCCAGCAGCTCAGACAGGGCCTCGCGCGGCTACACCTTC.

The CDR3 protein is CASSEDRVGLLSQPQHF. CDR3 nucleotides: TGTGCCAGCAGTGAGGACAGGGTGGGTCTCTTGAGTCAGCCCCAGCATTTT. The chain is built from TRBV6-1 and TRBJ1-5, with 8 bases aligning to TRBD1. This CDR3 region has 17 residues. Germline V lookup: CDR1 MNHNS, CDR2 SASEGT. V was clipped by 3 bases and J by 6 bases; unmatched bases: 13.

The chain uses TRBV5-1 and TRBJ1-2; 7 positions match TRBD1. Germline CDR1 reads SGHRS; CDR2 reads YFSETQ. CDR3 length: 14 residues. J lost 6 bases, V lost 5 bases, and 10 bases had no gene match. The CDR3 DNA reads TGCGCCAGCAGGTTCTCAGGGGGGCTTAATGGCTACACCTTC. Its protein product is CASRFSGGLNGYTF.

The rearrangement uses TRBV13 and TRBJ2-2, with D hard to call. The CDR3 sequence is 15 residues long. V was cut by 2 bases and J by 0 bases, with 7 bases left in between. Germline CDR1 and CDR2: PRHDT and FYEKMQ (reference sequence). The CDR3 sequence: CASSLLGPNTGELFF. CDR3 sequence (DNA): TGTGCCAGCAGCTTATTAGGGCCGAACACCGGGGAGCTGTTTTTT.

The chain links TRBV25-1 to TRBJ1-2; TRBD1 aligns across 7 bases. This CDR3 spans 16 amino acids. Unmatched junction bases numbered 10, after V lost 1 base and J lost 5 bases. Germline CDR1 and CDR2: MGHDK and SYGVNS. The CDR3 DNA reads TGTGCCAGCAGTGAATCAGGGGGGGAGGTTTTGTATGGCTACACCTTC. Translation: CASSESGGEVLYGYTF.

The table lists this clone with a few counts. The sample has other DNA sequences that encode this CDR3 too. The chain recombines TRBV15 with TRBJ2-1; tentatively, D is TRBD1 (5 bases). Germline-derived CDR1 and CDR2 are LNHNV and YYDKDF (reference sequence). This CDR3 contains 15 residues. Trimming stripped 7 bases from V and 0 bases from J, with 13 bases between. DNA of the CDR3: TGTGCCACCAATCTTCAGGGCAGCTCCTACAATGAGCAGTTCTTC. It encodes CATNLQGSSYNEQFF.

This clone was seen a single time. The gene calls are TRBV21-1 and TRBJ1-5; the listed D gene, TRBD1, was not tested against the DNA. TRBV21-1 is a pseudogene locus. The CDR3 consists of 18 residues. The chain's CDR3 is CASSPLPGQGPSNQPQHF. The DNA of the CDR3 is TGTGCCAGCAGTCCCCTCCCGGGACAGGGGCCTAGCAATCAGCCCCAGCATTTT.

The rearrangement uses TRBV6-5 and TRBJ2-7; a possible D gene is TRBD1 (6 bases). Deletions cut 6 bases from V and 0 bases from J, with 15 bases between. Germline V gene sequence: CDR1 MNHEY, CDR2 SVGAGI. The CDR3 is 15 amino acids. Written as DNA, the CDR3 is TGTGCCAGCAGCCCCAGGGGAATAAGCTCCTACGAGCAGTACTTC. It translates to CASSPRGISSYEQYF.

The genes are TRBV6-6 and TRBJ2-2; D tentatively fits TRBD1 or TRBD2 (5 bases each). The germline CDR1 and CDR2 sequences are MNHNY and SVGAGI (reference sequence). The CDR3 is made up of 12 amino acids. Trimming removed 8 bases at V and 3 bases at J, with 7 bases between. The CDR3, as DNA: TGTGCCAGCGTGGGGGACACCGGGGAGCTGTTTTTT. Translated: CASVGDTGELFF.

The chain uses TRBV7-9 and TRBJ1-2; TRBD1 matches 8 bases. The V gene end was trimmed by 2 bases and the J gene end by 2 bases; junction bases not matched to a gene: 7. The CDR3 consists of 16 residues. Per germline, CDR1 SEHNR and CDR2 FQNEAQ (reference sequence). Here the CDR3 DNA reads TGTGCCAGCAGCTTAAATCCAGGGGGCAAGAACTATGGCTACACCTTC. It codes for CASSLNPGGKNYGYTF.

The V and J genes are TRBV7-9 and TRBJ2-1, with TRBD2 matching over 12 bases. Germline CDR1 is SEHNR and CDR2 is FQNEAQ (reference sequence). The CDR3 covers 17 residues. Trimming at V came to 5 bases and at J to 0 bases, leaving 5 bases not matched to a gene. The CDR3 is CASSLGLAGFSYNEQFF. The CDR3 DNA is TGTGCCAGCAGCCTTGGACTAGCGGGGTTCTCCTACAATGAGCAGTTCTTC.

This sequence joins TRBV5-8 and TRBJ1-2; D is unclear. The V gene lost 10 bases and the J gene lost 4 bases, with 8 bases spanning the gap. The CDR3 has 10 amino acids. Germline CDR1 SGHTS, CDR2 YDEGEE. The CDR3 DNA reads TGTGCCTATCGACGCTATGGCTACACCTTC. The encoded protein is CAYRRYGYTF.